This T cell receptor (beta chain) was profiled in a study of identical twins. The CDR3 spans 13 residues. Germline CDR1 is LNHDA and CDR2 is SQIVND (reference sequence). TCRdb independently ran MiXCR on the 5' RACE reads; one entry per CDR3 protein. Of around 470,000 distinct CDR3 sequences detected, over 12% appear once; the ten largest clones hold about 0.53%. In regard to this clonotype: Its ends do not fully match the called genes, so a read error is possible.

This sample was also put to use in a study of yellow fever vaccine responses in identical twins. As that report states: Reportedly, the response of twins' T cells to the vaccine seemed partly convergent, partly personalized.

The sample taken for sequencing was CD4+ T cells sorted from blood. The TCR comes from a woman aged 18-29 years in good health. This sequence joins TRBV19 and TRBJ2-1; 12 bases line up with TRBD2. The DNA of the CDR3 is TGTGCCAGTAGTATGAGCCAGACTAGCGGGAGACTCTTC. It encodes CASSMSQTSGRLF. The variable domain in full, completed from reference TRBV19 and TRBJ2-1, reads DGGITQSPKYLFRKEGQNVTLSCEQNLNHDAMYWYRQDPGQGLRLIYYSQIVNDFQKGDIAEGYSVSREKKESFPLTVTSAQKNPTAFYLCASSMSQTSGRLFGPGTRLTVL.